Shown below are 14 T cell receptor beta chains from a single sample sequenced in a study of blood T cells in healthy people across ages. A second PCR of roughly 7 to 11 cycles used a sample-barcoded 5' primer and a J-beta primer mix. TCRdb re-called the 5' RACE reads through MiXCR, storing one row per CDR3 protein. This table holds roughly 1,500,000 distinct CDR3 sequences, roughly 40% found once. Sequenced: blood. The receptors were sampled from a young woman in good health.

The chain links TRBV27 to TRBJ1-6; unclear D gene. Trimming pared 3 bases from V and 5 bases from J, leaving 8 bases between. CDR3 length equals 14 residues. Germline CDR1 MNHEY, CDR2 SMNVEV (reference sequence). CDR3 nucleotides: TGTGCCAGCAGTTTTGACACTGATAATTCACCCCTCCACTTT. It codes for CASSFDTDNSPLHF.

This clonotype appeared a few times. V gene TRBV10-3 combines with J gene TRBJ2-7; TRBD1 might be the D (5 bases). Germline V gives CDR1 ENHRY, CDR2 SYGVKD. This CDR3 comprises 14 residues. V was cut by 3 bases and J by 7 bases, with 16 bases left in between. The CDR3 DNA is TGTGCCATCAGTGACCAACAGGTTGCTGGGGAGCAGTACTTC. As protein: CAISDQQVAGEQYF.

This rearrangement joins TRBV7-2 to TRBJ2-4; 7 bases line up with TRBD2. The J segment lost 1 base and the V segment lost 5 bases, leaving 8 bases of the junction unmatched. Germline V gives CDR1 SGHTA, CDR2 FQGNSA. The CDR3 has 16 residues. The CDR3 reads CASSGEAGAAKNIQYF. The CDR3 nucleotides are TGTGCCAGCAGCGGGGAGGCGGGAGCGGCCAAAAACATTCAGTACTTC.

The V gene is TRBV15, the J gene TRBJ2-3, with D maybe TRBD1 (6 bases). CDR1 and CDR2 from the germline V gene are LNHNV and YYDKDF (reference sequence). The germline V and J ends were trimmed by 2 bases and 6 bases, with 15 bases remaining between them. CDR3 length: 15 amino acids. CDR3 sequence: CATSRNNREWDTQYF. For the CDR3, the DNA is TGTGCCACCAGCAGAAACAACAGGGAGTGGGATACGCAGTATTTT.

Only a few counts were recorded for this clonotype. The chain uses TRBV14 and TRBJ1-2, with D perhaps matching TRBD1 (5 bases). The CDR3 spans 13 residues. V lost 1 base, J lost 8 bases, and 11 bases lay in between. CDR1 SGHDN and CDR2 FVKESK come from the germline V gene. CDR3 sequence: CASSQGLWGGYTF. In DNA, the CDR3 is TGTGCCAGCAGCCAAGGATTATGGGGGGGCTACACCTTC.

The chain combines TRBV12-3 or TRBV12-4 with TRBJ2-3; 10 bases are a match to TRBD2. After removal of 5 bases from V and 0 bases from J, the junction contained 14 bases not matched to a gene. This CDR3 has 19 amino acids. The CDR3 region is CASSPPGLAKADSTDTQYF. The CDR3 nucleotides are TGTGCCAGCAGTCCCCCGGGACTAGCGAAAGCAGATAGCACAGATACGCAGTATTTT.

This chain's CDR3 is CSVEQLTETYEQYF. The CDR3 DNA follows: TGCAGCGTTGAGCAATTGACAGAAACCTACGAGCAGTACTTC. This chain joins TRBV29-1 and TRBJ2-7; D perhaps matches TRBD1 (5 bases). The CDR3 extends over 14 amino acids. Germline V gives CDR1 SQVTM, CDR2 ANQGSEA. V was cut by 3 bases and J by 2 bases, with 14 bases left in between.

This sequence joins TRBV6-1 and TRBJ2-5; no clear D gene. This CDR3 is 16 amino acids long. V lost 8 bases to trimming and J lost 5 bases, with 24 bases between them. The germline V gene has CDR1 MNHNS and CDR2 SASEGT. CDR3 sequence: CASLAGSPSYRETQYF. The CDR3 DNA reads TGTGCCAGCCTTGCCGGATCCCCGTCCTATCGGGAGACCCAGTACTTC.

This clonotype was observed a single time. Mismatch with germline at one junction end may stem from a read error. The chain couples TRBV4-1 to TRBJ1-1, with D tentatively TRBD1 (6 bases). Germline assignment: CDR1 MGHRA and CDR2 YSYEKL. The CDR3 runs to 15 residues. CDR3: CAGSQEWGASTEAFF. In DNA, the CDR3 is TGCGCCGGCAGCCAAGAGTGGGGGGCGAGTACTGAAGCTTTCTTT.

The chain joins TRBV29-1 to TRBJ2-7; D unresolved. Looked up from germline, CDR1 is SQVTM and CDR2 is ANQGSEA. The CDR3 is 15 residues long. Deletions cut 4 bases from V and 0 bases from J, with 16 bases between. CDR3 sequence (DNA): TGCAGCGTTGCCGGGTTTGCACTCAGCTCCTACGAGCAGTACTTC. Translating it yields CSVAGFALSSYEQYF.

This clonotype occurred many times. This chain joins TRBV29-1 and TRBJ2-6, with a possible D match to TRBD1 (5 bases). There are 17 residues in the CDR3. Trimming shortened V by 0 bases and J by 3 bases, and 15 bases separated the two germline ends. The germline V gene encodes CDR1 SQVTM and CDR2 ANQGSEA. The CDR3, as DNA: TGCAGCGTTGAAGATTTCGCAGGGCAAGGTGGGGCCAACGTCCTGACTTTC. Translation: CSVEDFAGQGGANVLTF. Full variable domain (outside the CDR3, taken from reference TRBV29-1 and TRBJ2-6): SAVISQKPSRDICQRGTSLTIQCQVDSQVTMMFWYRQQPGQSLTLIATANQGSEATYESGFVIDKFPISRPNLTFSTLTVSNMSPEDSSIYLCSVEDFAGQGGANVLTFGAGSRLTVL.

The chain combines TRBV7-3 with TRBJ2-4; D is unresolved. The J call may be faulty, since TRBJ2-7 better matches the DNA end. The CDR3 sequence is 13 residues long. CDR1 is SGHTA, CDR2 FQGTGA, per germline. In DNA, the CDR3 is TGTGCCAGCAGCCCTCAGACGGGCTACGAGCAGTACTTC. This codes for CASSPQTGYEQYF.

Many counts were recorded for this clonotype. V usage is TRBV7-2 and J usage is TRBJ2-1; possible D gene TRBD1, 6 bases. Trimming stripped 5 bases from V and 8 bases from J, with 13 bases between. There are 13 residues in the CDR3. Germline V lookup: CDR1 SGHTA, CDR2 FQGNSA. The CDR3 DNA reads TGTGCCAGCAGCCTCTCGGACAGTCATGAGCAGTTCTTC. This translates into CASSLSDSHEQFF.

The rearrangement links TRBV7-2 to TRBJ2-3; D not certain. The ends were cut back, 0 bases at V and 7 bases at J, with 14 bases in the middle. CDR1 and CDR2 (germline): SGHTA, FQGNSA. This CDR3 spans 15 amino acids. The CDR3 nucleotides are TGTGCCAGCAGCTTAGCGCATGACCAAGTATATACGCAGTATTTT. Translated, it gives CASSLAHDQVYTQYF.